This is a list of T cell receptor beta chains from one sample in a study of blood T cell repertoires in COVID-19. Here immunoSEQ multiplex PCR was the method, and the copy in TCRdb shows in-frame clones only, minus some. The repertoire consists of 220,000 or so clones, with 80% to 95% occurring once and the leading ten covering 0.82%. Sequenced: peripheral blood. The receptors shown here come from a man aged 55 to 69 with COVID-19, enrolled during active disease. The CDR3 runs from the conserved cysteine through the conserved F or W. Each record gives: D gene, J gene, V gene, clone size, CDR3 DNA, CDR3 protein. The D gene is left open where the match is weak. Some rows have no size entry. The others give once, few or many, or a class for an expanded clone.

NA TRBJ2-3 TRBV10-3 NA TGTGCCATCAAGGCTAGCATGGAAGAAGATACGCAGTATTTT CAIKASMEEDTQYF
NA TRBJ1-6 TRBV15 NA TGTGCCACCAGCAGAGACAGGGGAGAAGTTTCACCCCTCCACTTT CATSRDRGEVSPLHF
TRBD1 TRBJ1-5 TRBV6-2/TRBV6-3 NA TGTGCCAGCAGCCGCTCTGGGGGACAGGGGTATCAGCCCCAGCATTTT CASSRSGGQGYQPQHF
NA TRBJ1-1 TRBV9 NA TGTGCCAGCAGCGTTGCTGAAGTGGTGCCAGGTGACACTGAAGCTTTCTTT CASSVAEVVPGDTEAFF
NA TRBJ1-1 TRBV27 NA TGTGCCAGCACTGCCGAGCCCACTGAAGCTTTCTTT CASTAEPTEAFF
TRBD1 TRBJ1-1 TRBV15 NA TGTGCCGCCTCGGACAGGGCGGACACTGAAGCTTTCTTT CAASDRADTEAFF
NA TRBJ2-3 TRBV30 once TGTGCCTGGACGCGCAAGGGGATTGCCGGGGGGCTGCAGTATTTT CAWTRKGIAGGLQYF
TRBD1 TRBJ2-3 TRBV3-1/TRBV3-2 NA TGTGCCAGCAGCCCGGACAGGGGGAGCACAGATACGCAGTATTTT CASSPDRGSTDTQYF
NA TRBJ1-6 TRBV5-1 NA TGCGCCAGCAGCTTGGGACAGGTCTATTCCGCGAATTCACCCCTCCACTTT CASSLGQVYSANSPLHF
NA TRBJ1-5 TRBV5-1 NA TGCGCCAGCAGTCCGGCCGGGGATAGCAATCAGCCCCAGCATTTT CASSPAGDSNQPQHF
TRBD2 TRBJ2-4 TRBV3-1/TRBV3-2 few TGTGCCAGCAGCCCCCTCCGGGGGGGCAAAAACATTCAGTACTTC CASSPLRGGKNIQYF
TRBD2 TRBJ2-1 TRBV18 NA TGTGCCAGCTCACCGGGACTAGCGGGAGTTAACGAGCAGTTCTTC CASSPGLAGVNEQFF
TRBD1 TRBJ1-3 TRBV19 NA TGTGCCAGTAGTCCGGGGGACAGGGCTGGAAACACCATATATTTT CASSPGDRAGNTIYF
NA TRBJ2-2 TRBV7-9 NA TGTGCCAGCAGGCCACAGGGCACTGTCACCGGGGAGCTGTTTTTT CASRPQGTVTGELFF
NA TRBJ1-2 TRBV6-1 NA TGTGCCAGCAGTGAAGCGCCGGGTAACTATGGCTACACCTTC CASSEAPGNYGYTF
TRBD2 TRBJ2-2 TRBV28 once TGTGCCAGCAGTTCTGGGGGGGGGACCGTCCGGGAGCTGTTTTTT CASSSGGGTVRELFF
NA TRBJ2-7 TRBV10-3 NA TGTGCCATCACTCAGGGTGGTGAGCAGTACTTC CAITQGGEQYF
TRBD1 TRBJ1-1 TRBV9 NA TGTGCCAGCAGCGGGCGGACAGGTGTAAACACTGAAGCTTTCTTT CASSGRTGVNTEAFF
NA TRBJ2-7 TRBV6-2/TRBV6-3 NA TGTGCCAGCAGTTACCCTACGGGGGGACACTCCTACGAGCAGTACTTC CASSYPTGGHSYEQYF
TRBD1 TRBJ1-5 TRBV7-8 once TGTGCCAGCAGCTCGACAGGGCGCTATCAGCCCCAGCATTTT CASSSTGRYQPQHF
NA TRBJ2-3 TRBV27 once TGTGCCAGCAGTTTAGGTAGTAAGTATTTT CASSLGSKYF
TRBD1 TRBJ1-2 TRBV6-5 NA TGTGCCAGCAGTTACTTGGGACAGACTAACTATGGCTACACCTTC CASSYLGQTNYGYTF
NA TRBJ1-2 TRBV28 NA TGTGCCAGCACTTCTAGGGGTCCCTATGGCTACACCTTC CASTSRGPYGYTF
NA TRBJ1-1 TRBV28 NA TGTGCCAGCAAACTAGGTTCGGTGCGGAACACTGAAGCTTTCTTT CASKLGSVRNTEAFF
TRBD2 TRBJ2-4 TRBV28 NA TGTGCCAGCGGGCTAGCGGGAGGAGCGGACATTCAGTACTTC CASGLAGGADIQYF
TRBD2 TRBJ2-2 TRBV9 NA TGTGCCAGCAGCGTAGCGGGGGGGTACACCGGGGAGCTGTTTTTT CASSVAGGYTGELFF
NA TRBJ1-3 TRBV6-5 NA TGTGCCAGCATAGGAGGGACGGGAAACACCATATATTTT CASIGGTGNTIYF
TRBD1 TRBJ1-4 TRBV6-1 NA TGTGCCAGCAGTGAAGGGCTGAGGGGGCGGGCTCCTAATGAAAAACTGTTTTTT CASSEGLRGRAPNEKLFF
TRBD1 TRBJ1-2 TRBV18 NA TGTGCCAGCTCACCACTCGCTAAGTCCCGGGACAGCTATGGCTACACCTTC CASSPLAKSRDSYGYTF